This T cell receptor (beta chain) appears in the sequencing data of a study of blood T cell repertoires in COVID-19. Study details: Whether acute or convalescent, the COVID-19 samples came from the United States, Italy and Spain. In each case, the material was cDNA or gDNA derived from T cells, B-cell-depleted T cells, or PBMCs.

Per the original methods: Estimated nucleated cell counts came from reference gene primer amplification. The repertoire was sequenced with immunoSEQ multiplex PCR; TCRdb's copy has only in-frame clones and lacks some. From that table come the V and J calls and clone size; the DNA was used to work out D and trimming. The repertoire consists of some 200,000 clones, with about 81% occurring once and the leading ten covering approximately 15%. The CDR3 totals 15 residues. The germline CDR1 and CDR2 sequences are WSHSY and SAAADI. With 7 bases removed from V and 7 bases from J, the gap between germline ends came to 17 bases.

The chain employs TRBV10-2 and TRBJ1-6, with a possible D match to TRBD1 (6 bases). The receptor comes from a young man with active or convalescent COVID-19. Sample: peripheral blood. CDR3 residues: CASTQGGGLNSPLHF. The CDR3 DNA is TGCGCCAGCACCCAAGGGGGGGGATTGAATTCACCCCTCCACTTT.